The rows below give T cell receptor beta chains drawn from one sample of a study of T cell responses to AZD1222 COVID-19 vaccine. Profiling relied on immunoSEQ multiplex PCR, and the TCRdb table lists in-frame clones only, not all of them. The data contain fewer than 200,000 clones, 90% to 95% of them singletons. The sequenced sample was peripheral blood, obtained on day 0 of AZD1222 vaccination. These TCRs come from an adult in good health. The CDR3 runs from the conserved cysteine through the conserved F or W. The D gene is left open where the match is weak. Size is stated for part of the rows, as once, few or many counts, or as a class when the clone is expanded.

v_call	j_call	d_call	clone_size	cdr3_aa	cdr3_nt
TRBV6-2/TRBV6-3	TRBJ1-2	.	.	CASSYSSTRTF	TGTGCCAGCAGTTACTCGAGTACCAGGACGTTC
TRBV3-1/TRBV3-2	TRBJ2-3	.	.	CASSHEKWYRLPKCVTDTQYF	TGTGCCAGCAGCCACGAAAAATGGTACAGACTTCCAAAGTGTGTAACAGATACGCAGTATTTT
TRBV4-1	TRBJ1-4	.	few	CASSHINEKLFF	TGCGCCAGCAGCCACATAAATGAAAAACTGTTTTTT
TRBV7-9	TRBJ1-1	.	.	CASSSPDLGAFF	TGTGCCAGCAGTTCACCGGACCTAGGGGCTTTCTTT
TRBV7-2	TRBJ2-7	.	.	CASSPNYGPRDEQYF	TGTGCCAGCAGCCCCAACTACGGCCCCCGGGACGAGCAGTACTTC
TRBV15	TRBJ2-7	.	.	CATSRVPGLGNEQYF	TGTGCCACCAGCAGAGTACCAGGTCTGGGCAACGAGCAGTACTTC
TRBV5-1	TRBJ1-6	TRBD1	.	CASSLAGQGPYNSPLHF	TGCGCCAGCAGCTTGGCCGGACAGGGACCCTATAATTCACCCCTCCACTTT
TRBV19	TRBJ2-2	TRBD1	once	CASSLRDRGRRELFF	TGTGCCAGTAGTCTCCGGGACAGGGGGCGCCGGGAGCTGTTTTTT
TRBV2	TRBJ1-5	TRBD1	.	CASSEIGQVDQPQHF	TGTGCCAGCAGTGAAATCGGACAGGTCGATCAGCCCCAGCATTTT
TRBV7-2	TRBJ1-3	.	.	CASSLVLVSGNTIYF	TGTGCCAGCAGCTTAGTCCTGGTCTCTGGAAACACCATATATTTT
TRBV27	TRBJ2-3	TRBD2	.	CATSWVAAGISDTQYF	TGTGCCACCAGTTGGGTCGCAGCGGGGATTTCGGATACGCAGTATTTT
TRBV19	TRBJ1-2	.	.	CASSISSLASNGYTF	TGTGCCAGTAGTATCTCTTCTTTGGCTTCAAATGGCTACACCTTC
TRBV3-1/TRBV3-2	TRBJ1-1	TRBD1	.	CASRDSMNTEAFF	TGTGCCAGCCGGGACAGCATGAACACTGAAGCTTTCTTT
TRBV6-5	TRBJ2-1	TRBD2	few	CASSSQSGTSPNEQFF	TGTGCCAGCAGTTCCCAGTCCGGGACTAGTCCAAATGAGCAGTTCTTC
TRBV19	TRBJ1-2	TRBD1	.	CASTPLGTGGGLERGYTF	TGTGCCAGTACCCCTTTAGGGACAGGGGGCGGATTGGAGCGCGGCTACACCTTC
TRBV11-3	TRBJ1-1	.	.	CASSLKTGKENTEAFF	TGTGCCAGCAGCTTAAAGACAGGCAAGGAGAACACTGAAGCTTTCTTT
TRBV5-4	TRBJ1-2	.	.	CASSSIRGGRDGYTF	TGTGCCAGCAGCTCCATCCGGGGGGGACGGGATGGCTACACCTTC
TRBV30	TRBJ1-6	.	.	CAWSVLELSPLHF	TGTGCCTGGAGTGTACTGGAATTGTCACCCCTCCACTTT
TRBV19	TRBJ1-6	.	.	CASSARQDTPLHF	TGTGCCAGTAGTGCGCGACAGGACACACCCCTCCACTTT
TRBV6-1	TRBJ2-5	TRBD2	.	CASSEGHFIGGETQYF	TGTGCCAGCAGCGAAGGTCATTTCATCGGGGGGGAGACCCAGTACTTC
TRBV9	TRBJ2-7	.	few	CASSPRDIDYEQYF	TGTGCCAGCAGCCCGCGGGACATCGACTACGAGCAGTACTTC
TRBV5-6	TRBJ2-6	.	.	CASSPRLGSGANVLTF	TGTGCCAGCAGCCCCAGGCTGGGCTCTGGGGCCAACGTCCTGACTTTC
TRBV21-1	TRBJ1-1	.	few	CARKMGDDRDTEAFF	TGTGCCAGGAAGATGGGAGACGATAGAGACACTGAAGCTTTCTTT
TRBV21-1	TRBJ2-3	.	.	CASSKGGTPPSTDTQYF	TGTGCCAGCAGCAAAGGAGGGACCCCTCCTAGCACAGATACGCAGTATTTT
TRBV6-2/TRBV6-3	TRBJ2-7	.	.	CASSQGTEQYF	TGTGCCAGCAGCCAGGGAACCGAGCAGTACTTC
TRBV28	TRBJ1-1	.	.	CASRTTTLRTEAFF	TGTGCCAGCAGGACCACCACCCTACGGACTGAAGCTTTCTTT
TRBV9	TRBJ1-1	TRBD1	.	CASSVEVSDRGEAFF	TGTGCCAGCAGCGTAGAAGTTTCCGACAGGGGAGAAGCTTTCTTT
TRBV7-2	TRBJ2-7	TRBD2	.	CASSLSSGAYEQYF	TGTGCCAGCAGCTTATCTAGCGGCGCCTACGAGCAGTACTTC
TRBV19	TRBJ2-1	TRBD1	.	CASRQGVGEQFF	TGTGCCAGTAGACAGGGGGTGGGTGAGCAGTTCTTC
TRBV4-1	TRBJ1-4	.	.	CASRQEWGAGEKLFF	TGCGCCAGCAGACAAGAATGGGGGGCAGGTGAAAAACTGTTTTTT
TRBV19	TRBJ1-5	TRBD1	.	CASSIVYRGALNDQPQHF	TGTGCCAGTAGTATAGTATACAGGGGTGCACTTAATGATCAGCCCCAGCATTTT
TRBV6-5	TRBJ2-5	.	once	CASPDKYQETQYF	TGTGCCAGCCCCGACAAGTACCAAGAGACCCAGTACTTC
TRBV11-2	TRBJ1-3	TRBD1	once	CASSLGTGGFGNTIYF	TGTGCCAGCAGCTTAGGTACAGGGGGCTTTGGAAACACCATATATTTT
TRBV7-2	TRBJ2-7	TRBD1	.	CASSLGGQGPEQYF	TGTGCCAGCAGCTTAGGAGGACAGGGTCCCGAGCAGTACTTC
TRBV3-1/TRBV3-2	TRBJ1-2	TRBD1	.	CASSPSRQGNYGYTF	TGTGCCAGCAGCCCGAGCCGACAGGGGAACTATGGCTACACCTTC
TRBV19	TRBJ2-1	TRBD2	few	CASSMTSGSSYNEQFF	TGTGCCAGTAGTATGACTAGCGGGAGCTCCTACAATGAGCAGTTCTTC
TRBV5-1	TRBJ1-5	.	.	CASSLSQGFNQPQHF	TGCGCCAGCAGCTTGAGTCAGGGGTTCAATCAGCCCCAGCATTTT
TRBV4-3	TRBJ1-2	.	.	CASSLQGQGENGYTF	TGCGCCAGCAGCCTCCAGGGCCAGGGAGAAAACGGCTACACCTTC
TRBV2	TRBJ1-1	.	.	CASSEIYTSSFF	TGTGCCAGCAGTGAAATTTATACGAGTTCTTTCTTT
TRBV6-2/TRBV6-3	TRBJ1-6	.	.	CASSLKWAQSPLHF	TGTGCCAGCAGTCTCAAATGGGCCCAATCACCCCTCCACTTT
TRBV6-5	TRBJ2-7	TRBD2	.	CASSYEAGVRNEQYF	TGTGCCAGCAGTTACGAGGCGGGAGTAAGAAACGAGCAGTACTTC
TRBV7-2	TRBJ1-1	.	.	CASSFRSFGGTEAFF	TGTGCCAGCAGCTTTCGGTCGTTCGGGGGCACTGAAGCTTTCTTT
TRBV9	TRBJ2-7	TRBD2	.	CASSPGTSGYEQYF	TGTGCCAGCAGCCCCGGGACTAGCGGTTACGAGCAGTACTTC
TRBV18	TRBJ2-2	.	once	CASSGLSNTGELFF	TGTGCCAGCTCAGGCCTATCAAACACCGGGGAGCTGTTTTTT
TRBV7-8	TRBJ2-7	.	.	CASSLAQYLGDEQYF	TGTGCCAGCAGCTTAGCGCAGTACCTTGGGGACGAGCAGTACTTC
TRBV5-5	TRBJ1-5	.	.	CASSLNPDPEPQHF	TGTGCCAGCAGCTTGAACCCCGACCCTGAGCCCCAGCATTTT
TRBV7-8	TRBJ2-2	.	.	CASSQLAPSNTGELFF	TGTGCCAGCAGCCAGCTAGCGCCTTCGAACACCGGGGAGCTGTTTTTT
TRBV7-3	TRBJ2-7	.	.	CASSLGPLWEQYF	TGTGCCAGCAGCTTAGGCCCCTTGTGGGAGCAGTACTTC
TRBV5-4	TRBJ2-7	.	once	CASSLIGRLTYEQYF	TGTGCCAGCAGCTTGATCGGCAGACTGACCTACGAGCAGTACTTC
TRBV24-1	TRBJ2-1	TRBD2	.	CATSGASGKRGNEQFF	TGTGCCACCAGTGGGGCAAGCGGGAAGCGAGGCAATGAGCAGTTCTTC
TRBV27	TRBJ2-7	TRBD1	.	CASSFYGQGVFEQYF	TGTGCCAGCAGTTTTTACGGACAGGGGGTGTTCGAGCAGTACTTC
TRBV3-1/TRBV3-2	TRBJ2-1	.	.	CASSQNPAGLYNEQFF	TGTGCCAGCAGCCAAAACCCGGCGGGACTGTACAATGAGCAGTTCTTC
TRBV7-8	TRBJ2-1	TRBD1	.	CASSSGTGVRNEQFF	TGTGCCAGCAGCTCCGGGACAGGGGTACGTAATGAGCAGTTCTTC